The 22 T cell receptor beta chains below come from one sample, sequenced in a study of blood T cell repertoires in COVID-19. The method was immunoSEQ multiplex PCR; TCRdb's version includes in-frame clones alone and lacks a portion of them. The sample lists about 310,000 clones; 80% to 90% were seen once. The sample taken for sequencing was peripheral blood. These receptors came from a man aged 50 to 60 with active or convalescent COVID-19.

The CDR3: CASSPDRGFGELFF. CDR3 in DNA: TGTGCCAGCAGTCCCGACAGGGGATTCGGGGAGCTGTTTTTT. The V call is TRBV7-3, the J call TRBJ2-2; 8 bases are shared with TRBD1. The CDR3 sequence is 14 residues long. Germline lookup yields CDR1 SGHTA and CDR2 FQGTGA. V was clipped by 6 bases and J by 7 bases; unmatched bases: 7. The full variable domain, its missing parts supplied by reference TRBV7-3 and TRBJ2-2, is GAGVSQTPSNKVTEKGKYVELRCDPISGHTALYWYRQSLGQGPEFLIYFQGTGAADDSGLPNDRFFAVRPEGSVSTLKIQRTERGDSAVYLCASSPDRGFGELFFGEGSRLTVL.

V and J are TRBV28 and TRBJ1-5; TRBD1 matches at 7 bases. The CDR3 extends over 14 amino acids. The V gene's germline CDR1 is MDHEN and CDR2 SYDVKM. The V segment lost 7 bases and the J segment 2 bases; nucleotides outside the gene matches: 5. CDR3 DNA: TGTGCCAGCATTGGAACAGGGGGCAATCAGCCCCAGCATTTT. Amino acid sequence: CASIGTGGNQPQHF.

DNA for the CDR3: TGTGCCAGCAGCCCCGACACTGACACCTACGAGCAGTACTTC. This codes for CASSPDTDTYEQYF. The chain couples TRBV11-3 to TRBJ2-7; the D is unclear. Trimming cost V 5 bases and J 2 bases, with 13 bases left between them. From germline, CDR1 is SGHNT and CDR2 YENEEA. There are 14 residues in the CDR3.

The chain links TRBV20-1 to TRBJ2-7; 7 nucleotides agree with TRBD1. The CDR3 runs 19 residues. Looked up from germline, CDR1 is DFQATT and CDR2 is SNEGSKA (reference sequence). The J segment lost 2 bases and the V segment lost 3 bases, leaving 22 bases of the junction unmatched. The CDR3 DNA sequence: TGCAGTGCTAGTAGGATCGGGGTCTATCGACAGGGTGGCACCTACGAGCAGTACTTC. Encoded protein: CSASRIGVYRQGGTYEQYF.

The rearrangement links TRBV28 to TRBJ2-5; D not resolved. V dropped 4 bases and J dropped 3 bases, with 15 bases sitting between them. Germline V gene lookup returns CDR1 MDHEN and CDR2 SYDVKM. The CDR3 extends over 15 amino acids. Here the CDR3 reads CASSSMNVGKETQYF. The CDR3 nucleotides read TGTGCCAGCAGTTCCATGAATGTGGGCAAAGAGACCCAGTACTTC.

This clone appeared a single time. The chain has TRBV7-8 and TRBJ1-6; 7 positions match TRBD1. The CDR3 has 14 residues. Germline CDR1 SGHVS, CDR2 FQNEAQ. With V trimmed by 3 bases and J by 14 bases, 10 bases remained unmatched. CDR3 region: CASSFVQGRSSLHF. The CDR3 DNA follows: TGTGCCAGCAGCTTTGTACAGGGGCGGTCTTCCCTCCACTTT.

This sequence joins TRBV4-1 and TRBJ2-1; possibly TRBD2 for D (6 bases). V was pared by 0 bases and J by 9 bases, with 9 bases between. The CDR3 has 13 residues. The germline V gene has CDR1 MGHRA and CDR2 YSYEKL. CDR3 nucleotides: TGCGCCAGCAGCCAAGATCTGGAGGGTGAGCAGTTCTTC. This codes for CASSQDLEGEQFF.

Comments on this clone: In the same sample, other DNA sequences code for this CDR3. The chain combines TRBV18 with TRBJ1-2; 12 bases fit TRBD1. Trimming took 3 bases from V and 3 from J; bases not matched to a gene: 2. CDR1 and CDR2 (germline): KGHSH, LQKENI. CDR3 length: 15 residues. CDR3 nucleotides: TGTGCCAGCTCACCGGGACAGGGGGCACACTATGGCTACACCTTC. Translated: CASSPGQGAHYGYTF.

V is TRBV27 and J is TRBJ1-6, with TRBD1 matching over 9 bases. The CDR3 loop spans 14 amino acids. Germline CDR1 reads MNHEY; CDR2 reads SMNVEV (reference sequence). Trimming removed 4 bases from V and 9 bases from J; junction bases left unmatched: 4. CDR3 amino acids: CASSSGQGFSPLHF. The CDR3 coding sequence is TGTGCCAGCAGTTCGGGACAGGGTTTTTCACCCCTCCACTTT.

This clone was counted a few times. The rearrangement links TRBV10-3 to TRBJ1-6, with D possibly matching TRBD1 (6 bases). Trimming stripped 6 bases from V and 5 bases from J, with 14 bases between. This CDR3 has 15 residues. Germline V CDR1 and CDR2: ENHRY, SYGVKD. CDR3 sequence (DNA): TGTGCCATCAGACCCCGGGACACGGATAATTCACCCCTCCACTTT. Translation gives CAIRPRDTDNSPLHF.

The rearrangement joins TRBV12-2 to TRBJ2-7; the table's D call, TRBD1, has no DNA check behind it. TRBV12-2 is classified as a pseudogene. The CDR3 runs to 15 residues. The CDR3 DNA follows: TGTGCAAGTCGCTGGACAGGTACGAGCTCCTACGAGCAGTACTTC. Residues: CASRWTGTSSYEQYF.

This clone has only one observation. This chain connects TRBV3-1 (or the pseudogene TRBV3-2) to TRBJ1-4; TRBD1 agrees at 7 bases. The CDR3 contains 15 residues. V lost 5 bases, J lost 8 bases, and 11 bases stayed unmatched. Looked up from germline, CDR1 is LGHDT and CDR2 is YNNKEL (reference sequence). For the CDR3, the DNA is TGTGCCAGCAGCGACCGACAGGGTAGGGAAGAAAAACTGTTTTTT. As protein: CASSDRQGREEKLFF.

The V call is TRBV5-4, the J call TRBJ2-3; possibly TRBD2 for D (6 bases). Germline assignment: CDR1 SGHNT and CDR2 YYREEE (reference sequence). V lost 1 base and J 0 bases, leaving 9 bases between the germline ends. CDR3 length equals 15 residues. The CDR3: CASSLSSGSTDTQYF. The CDR3 nucleotides are TGTGCCAGCAGCTTGTCGAGCGGGAGCACAGATACGCAGTATTTT.

This clone came up once. The genes are TRBV6-2 or TRBV6-3 and TRBJ1-1; D might be TRBD1 (6 bases). V gave up 5 bases and J gave up 5 bases, with 15 bases separating them. The CDR3 loop spans 14 amino acids. Germline values: CDR1 MNHEY, CDR2 SVGEGT. The CDR3: CASSLRGGETEAFF. In DNA form, the CDR3 reads TGTGCCAGCAGTCTCAGGGGTGGAGAAACTGAAGCTTTCTTT.

In this sample, this clone turned up once. CDR3 region: CASSLRPQHF. The CDR3 coding sequence is TGTGCCAGCTCACTGAGGCCCCAGCATTTT. The rearrangement links TRBV18 to TRBJ1-5; D not resolved. Germline CDR1 and CDR2: KGHSH and LQKENI. This CDR3 is built from 10 residues. The V end was cut by 4 bases, the J end by 9 bases, with 4 bases between.

The genes are TRBV2 and TRBJ1-1, with TRBD1 as a possible D gene (5 bases). The CDR3 loop spans 12 amino acids. Germline V gives CDR1 SNHLY, CDR2 FYNNEI. V was pared by 10 bases and J by 6 bases, with 15 bases between. CDR3 residues: CATLQEGPEAFF. The CDR3 bases are TGTGCCACTCTACAGGAAGGACCTGAAGCTTTCTTT.

The gene calls are TRBV23-1 and TRBJ2-1; D gene ambiguous. TRBV23-1 is known as an ORF, though its function is uncertain. The V and J ends lost 4 bases and 0 bases respectively, with 7 bases between them. The CDR3 spans 14 residues. CDR3 protein: CASSRGYSYNEQFF. The CDR3 region has the DNA TGCGCCAGCAGTCGAGGTTACTCCTACAATGAGCAGTTCTTC.

As regards this clone: This specimen includes other DNA sequences encoding the same CDR3. The V gene is TRBV7-9, the J gene TRBJ1-2; 9 bases agree with TRBD1. J was trimmed by 6 bases and V by 1 base; bases with no gene match: 0. Per germline, CDR1 SEHNR and CDR2 FQNEAQ (reference sequence). The CDR3 loop spans 13 amino acids. Here the CDR3 reads CASSLGQGDGYTF. The CDR3 DNA reads as TGTGCCAGCAGCTTAGGACAGGGGGATGGCTACACCTTC.

The V call is TRBV5-1, the J call TRBJ1-2, with TRBD1 matching 8 bases. Germline loops: CDR1 SGHRS, CDR2 YFSETQ. J was trimmed by 3 bases and V by 5 bases; bases with no gene match: 3. The CDR3 is 13 residues long. CDR3 residues: CASRDRADYGYTF. The CDR3 DNA reads as TGCGCCAGCAGGGACAGGGCGGACTATGGCTACACCTTC.

The chain employs TRBV4-1 and TRBJ2-3; 7 bases map to TRBD2. Germline V gene data show CDR1 as MGHRA and CDR2 as YSYEKL. This CDR3 region has 14 residues. V lost 4 bases to trimming and J lost 0 bases; unmatched junction nucleotides: 1. The CDR3 here is CASSLGGSTDTQYF. The CDR3, as DNA: TGCGCCAGCAGCCTGGGGGGGAGCACAGATACGCAGTATTTT.

The gene calls are TRBV2 and TRBJ2-2; maybe TRBD1 (6 bases). With 1 base removed from V and 0 bases from J, the gap between germline ends came to 9 bases. CDR3 length: 16 residues. Germline V gene data show CDR1 as SNHLY and CDR2 as FYNNEI. CDR3 in DNA: TGTGCCAGCAGTGAAGGGGGGCTCGCGAACACCGGGGAGCTGTTTTTT. Its protein is CASSEGGLANTGELFF.

V and J are TRBV4-3 and TRBJ1-2; maybe TRBD1 (6 bases). Per the germline V gene, CDR1 is LGHNA and CDR2 is YSLEER. The CDR3 extends over 15 amino acids. Deletions cut 0 bases from V and 7 bases from J, with 15 bases between. DNA for the CDR3: TGCGCCAGCAGCCAAGACCCAGGGGCCTTGGGTGGCTACACCTTC. Translating gives CASSQDPGALGGYTF.